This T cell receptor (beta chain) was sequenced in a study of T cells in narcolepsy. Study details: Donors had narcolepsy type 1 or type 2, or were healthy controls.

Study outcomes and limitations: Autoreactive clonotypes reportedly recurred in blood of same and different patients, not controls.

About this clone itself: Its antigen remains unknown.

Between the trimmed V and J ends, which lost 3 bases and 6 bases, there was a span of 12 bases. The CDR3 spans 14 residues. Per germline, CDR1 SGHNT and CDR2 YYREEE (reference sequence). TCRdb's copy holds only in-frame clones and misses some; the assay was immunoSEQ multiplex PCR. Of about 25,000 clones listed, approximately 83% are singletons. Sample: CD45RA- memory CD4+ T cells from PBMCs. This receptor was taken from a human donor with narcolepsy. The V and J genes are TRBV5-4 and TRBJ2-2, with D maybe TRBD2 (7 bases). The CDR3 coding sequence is TGTGCCAGCAGCTACGAGGGGGGGGCCGGGGAGCTGTTTTTT. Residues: CASSYEGGAGELFF.